This TCR beta chain appears in the sequencing data of a study of control samples from healthy donors and cancer patients. V was clipped by 7 bases and J by 4 bases, with 8 bases between them. The germline V gene encodes CDR1 SNHLY and CDR2 FYNNEI. This CDR3 comprises 11 residues. This table comes from immunoSEQ multiplex PCR, and its TCRdb copy is limited to in-frame clones, with some not included. The repertoire consists of approximately 220,000 clones, with about 93% occurring once and the leading ten covering approximately 1.6%. The chain joins TRBV2 to TRBJ2-7; no clear D gene. The sequence was collected from a man in his fifties or sixties in good health. Sequenced material: blood. CDR3 nucleotide sequence: TGTGCCAGCACGTCATTATACGAGCAGTACTTC. Its translation: CASTSLYEQYF.